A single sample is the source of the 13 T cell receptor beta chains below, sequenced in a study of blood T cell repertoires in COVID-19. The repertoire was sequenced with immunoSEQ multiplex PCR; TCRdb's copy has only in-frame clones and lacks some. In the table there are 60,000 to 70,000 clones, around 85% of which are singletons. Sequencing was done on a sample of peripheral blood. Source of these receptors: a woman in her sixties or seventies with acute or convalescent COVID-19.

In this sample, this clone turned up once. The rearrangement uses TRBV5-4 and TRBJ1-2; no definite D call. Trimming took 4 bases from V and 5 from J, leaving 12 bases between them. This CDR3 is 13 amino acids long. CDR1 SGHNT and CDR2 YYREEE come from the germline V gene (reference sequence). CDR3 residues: CASSLAPLYGYTF. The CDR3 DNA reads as TGTGCCAGCAGCCTGGCCCCCCTTTATGGCTACACCTTC. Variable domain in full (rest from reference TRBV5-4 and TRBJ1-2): ETGVTQSPTHLIKTRGQQVTLRCSSQSGHNTVSWYQQALGQGPQFIFQYYREEENGRGNFPPRFSGLQFPNYSSELNVNALELDDSALYLCASSLAPLYGYTFGSGTRLTVV.

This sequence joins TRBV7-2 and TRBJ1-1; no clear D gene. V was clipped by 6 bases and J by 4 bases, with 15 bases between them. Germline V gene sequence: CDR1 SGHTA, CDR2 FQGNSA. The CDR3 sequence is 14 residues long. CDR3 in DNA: TGTGCCAGCAGTTACCAAAGTGCGGGCACTGAAGCTTTCTTT. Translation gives CASSYQSAGTEAFF. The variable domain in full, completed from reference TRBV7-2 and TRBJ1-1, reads GAGVSQSPSNKVTEKGKDVELRCDPISGHTALYWYRQSLGQGLEFLIYFQGNSAPDKSGLPSDRFSAERTGGSVSTLTIQRTQQEDSAVYLCASSYQSAGTEAFFGQGTRLTVV.

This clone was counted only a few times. CDR3 DNA: TGTGCCACCAGTGGAAGGGTGACAGGGAGATATACGCAGTATTTT. Translated: CATSGRVTGRYTQYF. The V call is TRBV24-1, the J call TRBJ2-3; 7 positions match TRBD1. This CDR3 is built from 15 residues. V shed 5 bases and J 7 bases; nucleotides not matched to a gene: 11. The V gene's germline CDR1 is KGHDR and CDR2 SFDVKD.

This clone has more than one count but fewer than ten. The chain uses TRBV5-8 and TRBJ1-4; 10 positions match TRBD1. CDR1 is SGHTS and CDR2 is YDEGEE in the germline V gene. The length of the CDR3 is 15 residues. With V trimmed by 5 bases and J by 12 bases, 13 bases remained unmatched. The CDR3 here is CASSRTGGLLRELFF. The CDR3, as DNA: TGTGCCAGCAGTCGGACAGGGGGTCTCTTGAGGGAACTGTTTTTT.

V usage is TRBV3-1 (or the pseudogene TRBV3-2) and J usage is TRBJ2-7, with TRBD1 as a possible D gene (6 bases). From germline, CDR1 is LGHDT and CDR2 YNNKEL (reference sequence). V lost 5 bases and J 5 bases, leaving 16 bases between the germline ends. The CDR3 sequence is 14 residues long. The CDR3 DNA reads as TGTGCCAGCAGCGGCAATGACAGGTTCAACGAGCAGTACTTC. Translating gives CASSGNDRFNEQYF.

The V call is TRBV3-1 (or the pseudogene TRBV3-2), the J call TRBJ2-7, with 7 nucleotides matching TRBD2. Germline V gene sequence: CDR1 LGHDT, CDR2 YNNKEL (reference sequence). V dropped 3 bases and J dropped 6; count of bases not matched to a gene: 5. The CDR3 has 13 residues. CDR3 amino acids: CASSQGGDPEQYF. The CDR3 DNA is TGTGCCAGCAGCCAGGGGGGGGATCCCGAGCAGTACTTC.

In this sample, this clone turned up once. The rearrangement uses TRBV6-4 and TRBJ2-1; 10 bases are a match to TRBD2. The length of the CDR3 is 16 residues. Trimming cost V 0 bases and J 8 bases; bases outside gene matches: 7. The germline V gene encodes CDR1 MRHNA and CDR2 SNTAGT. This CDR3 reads CASSDSSGGAVDEQFF. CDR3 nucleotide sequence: TGTGCCAGCAGTGACTCGAGCGGGGGGGCTGTAGATGAGCAGTTCTTC.

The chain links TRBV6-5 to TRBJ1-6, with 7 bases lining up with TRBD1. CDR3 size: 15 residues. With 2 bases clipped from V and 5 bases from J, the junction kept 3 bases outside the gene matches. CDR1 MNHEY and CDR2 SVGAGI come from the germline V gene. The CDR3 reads CASSYGTVNNSPLHF. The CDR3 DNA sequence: TGTGCCAGCAGTTACGGGACAGTCAATAATTCACCCCTCCACTTT.

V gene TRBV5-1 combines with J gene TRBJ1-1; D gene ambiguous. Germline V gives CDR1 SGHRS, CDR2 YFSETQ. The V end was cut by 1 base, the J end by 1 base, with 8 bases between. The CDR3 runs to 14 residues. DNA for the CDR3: TGCGCCAGCAGCTTGTCTCCGGGGAACACTGAAGCTTTCTTT. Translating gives CASSLSPGNTEAFF. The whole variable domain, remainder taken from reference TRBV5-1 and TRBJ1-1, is KAGVTQTPRYLIKTRGQQVTLSCSPISGHRSVSWYQQTPGQGLQFLFEYFSETQRNKGNFPGRFSGRQFSNSRSEMNVSTLELGDSALYLCASSLSPGNTEAFFGQGTRLTVV.

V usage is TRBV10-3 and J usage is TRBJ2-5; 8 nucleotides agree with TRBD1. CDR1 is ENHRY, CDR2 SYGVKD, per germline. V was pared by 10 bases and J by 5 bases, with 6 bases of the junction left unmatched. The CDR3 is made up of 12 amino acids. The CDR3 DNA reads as TGTGCCACGGGACAGGTTGAGGAGACCCAGTACTTC. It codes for CATGQVEETQYF.

CDR3 DNA sequence: TGCGCCAGCAGCCAAGGCCTTCTAGAGAATGAGCAGTTCTTC. It yields the protein CASSQGLLENEQFF. V usage is TRBV4-3 and J usage is TRBJ2-1; D gene uncertain. CDR3 length: 14 amino acids. Trimming removed 1 base at V and 7 bases at J, with 11 bases between. Germline V lookup: CDR1 LGHNA, CDR2 YSLEER.

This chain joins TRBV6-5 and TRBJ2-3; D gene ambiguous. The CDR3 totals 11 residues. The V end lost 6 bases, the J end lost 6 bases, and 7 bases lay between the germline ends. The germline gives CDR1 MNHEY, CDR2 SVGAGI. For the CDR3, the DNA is TGTGCCAGCAGCATGAGGGATACGCAGTATTTT. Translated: CASSMRDTQYF.

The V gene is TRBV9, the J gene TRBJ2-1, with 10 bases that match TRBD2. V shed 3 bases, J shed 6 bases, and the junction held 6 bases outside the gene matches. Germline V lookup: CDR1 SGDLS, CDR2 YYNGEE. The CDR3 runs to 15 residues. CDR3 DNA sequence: TGTGCCAGCAGCGGAGCGGGGGGGTTATTCAATGAGCAGTTCTTC. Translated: CASSGAGGLFNEQFF.